This TCR beta chain was recorded in a study of control samples from healthy donors and cancer patients (TCRdb year 2020). V is pared back by 5 bases and J by 1 base, with 12 bases lying between the germline termini. The CDR3 starts with the cysteine, ends with the phenylalanine, and has 15 residues. Just the 45-base CDR3 DNA is kept, in frame starting at base 1. The germline V gene gives CDR1 as SNHLY and CDR2 as FYNNEI. The method was the immunoSEQ multiplex PCR assay. The clones in this table, taken by TCRdb from immuneACCESS, are in-frame only. Not every clone is retained; where verified, under half of the shortfall comes from an unresolved V gene, and the cause of the rest is unknown. This sample has 64,000 or so clones in its table, and approximately 92% of those were observed once. About 1.7% of the sample goes to the ten largest clones. As regards this clone: The antigen this receptor binds is unknown. The input lacks base qualities; no much larger clone sits a single base away.

The sequencing input was PBMCs. This chain is built from TRBV2 and TRBJ2-1; TRBD2 could be the D gene, as 6 bases match. The TCR was taken from a man aged 35 to 55 with colorectal cancer. The nucleotide sequence reads as follows: TGTGCCAGCAGTCACGGGGACTTATCCTACAATGAGCAGTTCTTC. The encoded protein is CASSHGDLSYNEQFF.